This TCR beta chain was sequenced for a study of long-term antiretroviral therapy in people with HIV. Whole-study findings and limits: ART preceded a rise in diversity that nonetheless stayed lower than in transplant donor controls. Repertoires with HIV possessed tighter CDR3 length spans than those of controls.

A remark on this clone: Its antigen is unidentified.

The assay, immunoSEQ v3.0, was run at survey level. A target of about 35,000-50,000 T-cell genomes per sample was set for sequencing. Profiling relied on immunoSEQ multiplex PCR, and the TCRdb table lists in-frame clones only, not all of them. Among tens of thousands of clones listed, roughly 97% were seen once. Cryopreserved PBMC, at roughly 0.85-11 million per sample, were present before DNA extraction. The length of the CDR3 is 13 residues. Trimming pared 7 bases from V and 3 bases from J, leaving 10 bases between. Germline loops: CDR1 MNHEY, CDR2 SMNVEV (reference sequence). The material was unsorted PBMCs, obtained 6.9 years after starting antiretroviral therapy. This sequence was found in a man between 25 and 39 years old with HIV. The chain uses TRBV27 and TRBJ2-1; D remains ambiguous. DNA of the CDR3: TGTGCCAGCACTTCGGCTTTCTACAATGAGCAGTTCTTC. This codes for CASTSAFYNEQFF.